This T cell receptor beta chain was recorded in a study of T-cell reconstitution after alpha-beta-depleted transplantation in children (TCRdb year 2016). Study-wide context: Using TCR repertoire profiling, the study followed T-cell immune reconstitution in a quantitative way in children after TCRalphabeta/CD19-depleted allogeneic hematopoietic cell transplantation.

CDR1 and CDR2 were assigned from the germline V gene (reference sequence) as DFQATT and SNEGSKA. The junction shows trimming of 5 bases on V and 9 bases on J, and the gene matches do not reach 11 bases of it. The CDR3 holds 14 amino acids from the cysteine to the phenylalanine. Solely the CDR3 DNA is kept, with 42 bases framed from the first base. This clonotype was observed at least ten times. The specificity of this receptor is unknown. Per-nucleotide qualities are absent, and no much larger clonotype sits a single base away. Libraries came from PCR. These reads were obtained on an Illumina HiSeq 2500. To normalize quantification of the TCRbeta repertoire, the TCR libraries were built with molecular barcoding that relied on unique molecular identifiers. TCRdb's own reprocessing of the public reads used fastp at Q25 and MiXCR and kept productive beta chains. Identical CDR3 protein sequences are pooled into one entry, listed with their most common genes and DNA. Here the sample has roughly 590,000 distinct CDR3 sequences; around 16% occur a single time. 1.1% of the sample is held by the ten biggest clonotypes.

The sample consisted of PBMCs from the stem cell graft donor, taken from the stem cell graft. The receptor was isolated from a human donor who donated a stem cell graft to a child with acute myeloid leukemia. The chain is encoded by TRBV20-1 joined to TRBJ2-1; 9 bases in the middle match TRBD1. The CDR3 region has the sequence CSARLDRGAGEQFF. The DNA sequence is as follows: TGCAGTGCTCGACTGGACAGGGGAGCCGGTGAGCAGTTCTTC.